This T cell receptor (beta chain) came from a study of cytomegalovirus exposure and HLA in healthy donors. Study outcomes and limitations: Presence/absence analyses supposed approximately even sequencing depth among donors.

This clone has just one count. As yet, its antigen is unknown. Sequence at one end of the junction differs from germline and may be a read error. The PCR had 60 Vbeta and 13 Jbeta primers. Generated by immunoSEQ multiplex PCR, the TCRdb table keeps only in-frame clones and is missing some. The table shows under 200,000 clones, with approximately 62% occurring only once. The sequenced sample consisted of PBMCs. The clonotype comes from a man aged 45-60 years in good health and CMV-seronegative.

The CDR3 sequence is CANSQTPRTAGYGYTF. CDR3 in DNA: TGTGCCAACAGCCAGACACCCCGGACAGCCGGCTATGGCTACACCTTC. V gene TRBV4-2 combines with J gene TRBJ1-2; tentatively, D is TRBD1 (6 bases). The CDR3 extends over 16 amino acids. CDR1 is LGHNA and CDR2 is YNFKEQ in the germline V gene.